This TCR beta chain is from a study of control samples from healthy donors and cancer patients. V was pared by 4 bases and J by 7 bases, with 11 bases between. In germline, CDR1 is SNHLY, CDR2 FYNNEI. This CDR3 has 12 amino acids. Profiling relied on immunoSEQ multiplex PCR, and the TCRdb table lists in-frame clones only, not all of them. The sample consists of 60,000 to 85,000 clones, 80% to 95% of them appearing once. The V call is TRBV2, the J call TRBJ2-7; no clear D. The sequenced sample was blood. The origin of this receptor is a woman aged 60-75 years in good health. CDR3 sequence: CASSVGLWEQYF. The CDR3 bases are TGTGCCAGCAGTGTGGGCCTTTGGGAGCAGTACTTC.